The text below deals with one T cell receptor (beta chain). This entry belongs to a study of CXCR3-negative and CXCR3-positive naive CD8 T cells. Germline values: CDR1 MGHRA, CDR2 YSYEKL. This CDR3 is 15 amino acids long. The libraries of TRB cDNA were constructed through 5' RACE using UMI labels. Reprocessing the 5' RACE reads, TCRdb reports a single entry for every CDR3 protein and omits DNA. Listed are 41,000 or so distinct CDR3 sequences; around 2% falls within the top ten. The sequenced sample consisted of naive CXCR3- CD8+ T cells from blood. The sample's subset: CD45RO-CCR7+CD27+CD95- naive CD8+ T cells lacking CXCR3 (TNR3-). The sequence derives from a human donor in good health. Some clones in this sample may be carry-over from other donors' samples. The V gene is TRBV4-1, the J gene TRBJ1-1. The CDR3 here is CASSQVIRLGTEAFF.